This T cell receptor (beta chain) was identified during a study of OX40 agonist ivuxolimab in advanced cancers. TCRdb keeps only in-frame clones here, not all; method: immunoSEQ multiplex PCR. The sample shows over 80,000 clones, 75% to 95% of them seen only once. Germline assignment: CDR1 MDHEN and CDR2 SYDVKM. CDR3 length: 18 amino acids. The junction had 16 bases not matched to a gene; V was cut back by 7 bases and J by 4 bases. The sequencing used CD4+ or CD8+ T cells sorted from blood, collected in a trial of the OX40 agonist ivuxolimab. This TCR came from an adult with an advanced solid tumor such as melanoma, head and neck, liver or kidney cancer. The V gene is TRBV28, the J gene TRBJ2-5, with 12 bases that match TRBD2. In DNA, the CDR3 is TGTGCCAGCACTCTAGCCCTAGCGGGAGGGAGGCCTCCAGAGACCCAGTACTTC. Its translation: CASTLALAGGRPPETQYF.